This T cell receptor (beta chain) was identified in a study of synovial regulatory T cells in juvenile arthritis. Data came from immunoSEQ multiplex PCR; TCRdb stores just in-frame clones and leaves some out. Its table lists 8,000 to 10,000 clones. Study outcomes and limitations: iaTreg cells shared more CDR3 sequences with synovial Tregs than other blood Tregs did.

This CDR3 is 12 amino acids long. No DNA appears here. Germline V lookup: CDR1 MNHNS, CDR2 SASEGT. Comment on this clone: Its target is unknown.

The TCR sequence derives from a donor aged 2-30 years with juvenile idiopathic arthritis. Sequencing was performed on Treg cells from blood. Sample subset: remaining (HLA-DR-negative) circulating blood Treg cells. This chain connects TRBV6-1 to TRBJ2-1. The CDR3 protein is CASSVSSGGQFF.